This TCR beta chain emerged from a study of glioma-infiltrating T cells after dendritic cell vaccination. Trimming took 6 bases from V and 9 from J, leaving 27 bases between them. This CDR3 is 17 amino acids long. Germline CDR1 reads GTSNPN; CDR2 reads SVGIG (reference sequence). Regarding time point: after dendritic cell vaccination, including at tumor progression/relapse. The PCR used 60 V beta and 13 J beta primers. Assay: immunoSEQ multiplex PCR; the TCRdb copy retains only in-frame clones and omits some. The table has more than 70,000 clones, more than 75% seen once. This clone was seen more than once but under ten times.

This specimen was blood, taken after dendritic cell vaccination. The origin of this receptor is a human donor with glioblastoma. This rearrangement joins TRBV30 to TRBJ1-6, with D tentatively TRBD1 (6 bases). The CDR3 spells CACSRGSPGVNSSPLHF. As DNA, the CDR3 is TGTGCCTGCTCAAGGGGATCCCCAGGGGTTAATAGTTCACCCCTCCACTTT.